A single sample is the source of the 21 T cell receptor beta chains below, sequenced in a study of cytomegalovirus exposure and HLA in healthy donors (dated by TCRdb to about 2017). The receptor library was made with the immunoSEQ multiplex PCR assay. For the multiplex PCR, a mixture combining 60 forward primers for TCR Vbeta segments and 13 reverse primers for TCR Jbeta segments was used. What TCRdb holds here is the immuneACCESS table cut down to in-frame rearrangements. Part of the clones is not present; checked against another copy, under half of the missing clones reflect an unresolved V gene, and the others are unexplained. Recorded for this sample are tens of thousands of clones; 80% of them occurred a single time. The ten largest clones take up about a third of the sample. The sequencing input was PBMCs. Every receptor here comes from a middle-aged man in good health and CMV-seropositive.

This chain joins TRBV6-1 and TRBJ1-3; D not resolved. V was shortened by 0 bases and J by 0 bases, with 6 bases between the two germline ends. The CDR3 runs to 15 residues. Germline V gene data show CDR1 as MNHNS and CDR2 as SASEGT. CDR3 amino acids: CASSEAQVSGNTIYF. The CDR3 nucleotides are TGTGCCAGCAGTGAAGCGCAGGTCTCTGGAAACACCATATATTTT.

This clone was seen more than once but under ten times. The gene calls are TRBV30 and TRBJ1-5, with TRBD1 matching over 10 bases. Germline loops: CDR1 GTSNPN, CDR2 SVGIG (reference sequence). The CDR3 has 13 amino acids. Trimming at V came to 5 bases and at J to 6 bases, leaving 4 bases not matched to a gene. The CDR3: CAWGQGGGQPQHF. DNA of the CDR3: TGTGCCTGGGGACAGGGGGGCGGTCAGCCCCAGCATTTT.

A remark on this clone: A far larger clone differs by one base, so this is likely a read error. The same CDR3 arises from other DNA sequences in this sample as well. The chain carries TRBV11-2 and TRBJ2-7; 7 bases match TRBD2. The V segment lost 5 bases and the J segment 12 bases; nucleotides outside the gene matches: 10. In germline, CDR1 is SGHAT, CDR2 FQNNGV. This CDR3 region has 12 residues. The CDR3 loop is CASSPRTSVPYF. The CDR3 coding sequence is TGTGCCAGCAGCCCCCGCACTAGCGTGCCGTACTTC. Variable domain in full (rest from reference TRBV11-2 and TRBJ2-7): EAGVAQSPRYKIIEKRQSVAFWCNPISGHATLYWYQQILGQGPKLLIQFQNNGVVDDSQLPKDRFSAERLKGVDSTLKIQPAKLEDSAVYLCASSPRTSVPYFGPGTRLTVT.

The chain links TRBV15 to TRBJ2-1; TRBD2 matches at 7 bases. Per the germline V gene, CDR1 is LNHNV and CDR2 is YYDKDF (reference sequence). V lost 1 base and J lost 8; bases outside the gene matches: 11. This CDR3 has 16 amino acids. CDR3 bases: TGTGCCACCAGCAGAGGCGGGACTAAGGAGTTCGATGAGCAGTTCTTC. Residues: CATSRGGTKEFDEQFF.

The chain has TRBV4-1 and TRBJ2-1; tentative D call: TRBD2 (7 bases). This CDR3 contains 16 residues. V lost 1 base and J lost 7, with 17 bases in between. Germline V gene sequence: CDR1 MGHRA, CDR2 YSYEKL. In DNA form, the CDR3 reads TGCGCCAGCAGCCAAGTCTACGGGGGGCTTGGGAATGAGCAGTTCTTC. Amino acid sequence: CASSQVYGGLGNEQFF.

The J gene is TRBJ1-3, the V gene TRBV11-2, with TRBD1 identical over 7 bases. This CDR3 comprises 16 residues. CDR1 and CDR2 from the germline V gene are SGHAT and FQNNGV. Germline trimming cut 4 bases from V and 0 bases from J; bases unmatched to any gene: 6. The CDR3 protein is CASSSGQVVSGNTIYF. CDR3 DNA: TGTGCCAGCAGCTCCGGACAGGTTGTCTCTGGAAACACCATATATTTT.

Only a few counts were recorded for this clone. V is TRBV19 and J is TRBJ2-1; D might be TRBD2 (6 bases). This CDR3 is 13 amino acids long. V dropped 6 bases and J dropped 9 bases, with 15 bases sitting between them. Per the germline V gene, CDR1 is LNHDA and CDR2 is SQIVND (reference sequence). CDR3 loop: CASRSPGEGEQFF. DNA for the CDR3: TGTGCCAGTAGATCCCCGGGGGAAGGTGAGCAGTTCTTC. The variable domain in full, completed from reference TRBV19 and TRBJ2-1, reads DGGITQSPKYLFRKEGQNVTLSCEQNLNHDAMYWYRQDPGQGLRLIYYSQIVNDFQKGDIAEGYSVSREKKESFPLTVTSAQKNPTAFYLCASRSPGEGEQFFGPGTRLTVL.

The rearrangement links TRBV5-4 to TRBJ1-6, with D possibly matching TRBD1 (6 bases). V dropped 0 bases and J dropped 10 bases, with 11 bases sitting between them. This CDR3 contains 14 residues. Germline V gene data show CDR1 as SGHNT and CDR2 as YYREEE (reference sequence). CDR3 protein: CASSLEVGASPLHF. CDR3 in DNA: TGTGCCAGCAGCTTGGAGGTGGGGGCCTCACCCCTCCACTTT.

The chain couples TRBV2 to TRBJ2-7; 9 bases agree with TRBD2. The CDR3 has 15 residues. CDR1 and CDR2 (germline): SNHLY, FYNNEI. V trimming: 8 bases; J trimming: 4 bases; junction bases outside the gene matches: 12. CDR3 nucleotides: TGTGCCAGCGACGCTAGAGCGGGAGGTGGGTACGAGCAGTACTTC. Its protein is CASDARAGGGYEQYF.

The chain links TRBV2 to TRBJ2-3; TRBD1 matches 8 bases. Trimming removed 6 bases from V and 6 bases from J; junction bases left unmatched: 11. CDR1 and CDR2 (germline): SNHLY, FYNNEI. This CDR3 has 15 residues. The CDR3 region has the DNA TGTGCCAGCAGAGACGACAGGGGCAGGTGGGATACGCAGTATTTT. It specifies CASRDDRGRWDTQYF.

V and J are TRBV7-2 and TRBJ2-5, with D perhaps matching TRBD1 (7 bases). With 5 bases removed from V and 2 bases from J, the gap between germline ends came to 15 bases. CDR1 is SGHTA and CDR2 is FQGNSA in the germline V gene. This CDR3 has 15 amino acids. Written as DNA, the CDR3 is TGTGCCAGCAGCGCGGAACAGGGGACTCAAGAGACCCAGTACTTC. Its protein product is CASSAEQGTQETQYF.

This clone was seen a handful of times. The V and J genes are TRBV7-9 and TRBJ2-1, with 8 bases fitting TRBD2. This CDR3 is 15 amino acids long. With 5 bases clipped from V and 4 bases from J, the junction kept 7 bases outside the gene matches. Looked up from germline, CDR1 is SEHNR and CDR2 is FQNEAQ (reference sequence). CDR3 in amino acids: CASSPPLADYNEQFF. CDR3 sequence (DNA): TGTGCCAGCAGCCCCCCACTAGCGGATTACAATGAGCAGTTCTTC.

V is TRBV7-3 and J is TRBJ2-1; 13 bases line up with TRBD2. The CDR3 spans 16 residues. Trimming removed 5 bases from V and 7 bases from J; junction bases left unmatched: 8. Germline V gives CDR1 SGHTA, CDR2 FQGTGA. As DNA, the CDR3 is TGTGCCAGCAGCGACTGGACTAGCGGGAGTAGGAATGAGCAGTTCTTC. This gives the protein CASSDWTSGSRNEQFF.

The rearrangement links TRBV2 to TRBJ2-1; weak D call: TRBD2 (6 bases). Germline V gene sequence: CDR1 SNHLY, CDR2 FYNNEI. The CDR3 sequence is 16 residues long. V lost 6 bases to trimming and J lost 0 bases, with 15 bases between them. CDR3 sequence: CASREGSPSSYNEQFF. Here the CDR3 DNA reads TGTGCCAGCAGGGAGGGGAGCCCGAGCTCCTACAATGAGCAGTTCTTC.

V usage is TRBV6-1 and J usage is TRBJ1-5; D is unresolved. The CDR3 spans 13 residues. The V gene lost 6 bases and the J gene lost 4 bases, with 10 bases spanning the gap. Germline assignment: CDR1 MNHNS and CDR2 SASEGT. DNA for the CDR3: TGTGCCAGCAGCCCGGGTCCAAATCAGCCCCAGCATTTT. This codes for CASSPGPNQPQHF.

The rearrangement uses TRBV6-5 and TRBJ1-5; possible D gene TRBD1, 5 bases. V was trimmed by 0 bases and J by 5 bases, leaving 14 bases between them. Germline V lookup: CDR1 MNHEY, CDR2 SVGAGI. The CDR3 sequence is 16 residues long. Here the CDR3 reads CASSYSGVGPHQPQHF. The CDR3 DNA is TGTGCCAGCAGTTACTCGGGTGTGGGGCCGCATCAGCCCCAGCATTTT.

The rearrangement joins TRBV30 to TRBJ1-1, with 7 bases fitting TRBD1. Germline V CDR1 and CDR2: GTSNPN, SVGIG (reference sequence). This CDR3 contains 12 residues. Trimming took 5 bases from V and 0 from J; bases not matched to a gene: 0. In DNA form, the CDR3 reads TGTGCCTGGGGACAGGTGAACACTGAAGCTTTCTTT. This sequence encodes CAWGQVNTEAFF.

The chain links TRBV30 to TRBJ2-7; 8 bases fit TRBD1. This CDR3 contains 14 residues. Per germline, CDR1 GTSNPN and CDR2 SVGIG (reference sequence). The V and J ends lost 4 bases and 4 bases, in that order; junction bases with no gene match: 9. The CDR3, as DNA: TGTGCCTGGACCTTAGACAGGGGTGATTACGAGCAGTACTTC. It specifies CAWTLDRGDYEQYF.

This clone came up once. This chain connects TRBV9 to TRBJ2-5; TRBD1 matches 11 bases. The tail of the sequence fits TRBJ2-7 better, so the J call may be wrong. Germline lookup yields CDR1 SGDLS and CDR2 YYNGEE. The CDR3 covers 15 residues. CDR3 region: CASSGGQGGPYEQYF. The CDR3 nucleotides are TGTGCCAGCAGCGGGGGACAGGGGGGACCCTACGAGCAGTACTTC.

The rearrangement uses TRBV25-1 and TRBJ2-7, with TRBD2 matching 7 bases. The V and J ends lost 4 bases and 1 base, in that order; junction bases with no gene match: 4. There are 14 residues in the CDR3. Germline V gene lookup returns CDR1 MGHDK and CDR2 SYGVNS. CDR3 loop: CASSGLSGSYEQYF. The CDR3 bases are TGTGCCAGCAGTGGACTTAGCGGGTCCTACGAGCAGTACTTC.

The chain employs TRBV7-3 and TRBJ2-1; 14 bases match TRBD2. V lost 4 bases, J lost 7 bases, and 3 bases stayed unmatched. CDR3 length equals 15 residues. Germline-derived CDR1 and CDR2 are SGHTA and FQGTGA. CDR3 nucleotide sequence: TGTGCCAGCAGCTCCGGGACTAGCGGGAGAAATGAGCAGTTCTTC. Amino acids: CASSSGTSGRNEQFF.